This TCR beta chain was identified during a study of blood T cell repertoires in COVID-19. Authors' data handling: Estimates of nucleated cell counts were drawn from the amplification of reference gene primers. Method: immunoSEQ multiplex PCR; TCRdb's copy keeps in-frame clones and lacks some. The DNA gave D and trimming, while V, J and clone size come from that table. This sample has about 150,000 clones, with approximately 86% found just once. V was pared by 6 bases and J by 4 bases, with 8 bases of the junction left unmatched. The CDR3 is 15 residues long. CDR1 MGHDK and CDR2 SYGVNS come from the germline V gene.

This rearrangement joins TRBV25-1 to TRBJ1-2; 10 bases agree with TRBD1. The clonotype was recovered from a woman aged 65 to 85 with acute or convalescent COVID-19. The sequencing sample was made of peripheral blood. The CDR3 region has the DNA TGTGCCAGCAGCCAGACGTGGACAGGGGGCTATGGCTACACCTTC. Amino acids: CASSQTWTGGYGYTF.